This record covers a single T cell receptor (beta chain). The sample comes from a study of blood T cell repertoires in COVID-19. V gave up 4 bases and J gave up 4 bases; unmatched junction bases: 6. CDR3 size: 15 residues. Germline V lookup: CDR1 PRHDT, CDR2 FYEKMQ (reference sequence). The assay was immunoSEQ multiplex PCR, and TCRdb's table has in-frame clones only and misses some. The sample comprises a few hundred thousand clones, about 91% of which are singletons, and more than 1% rests with the top ten. Recruits, aged about 18 to 90 years, lived in 20 to 30 US areas. The gene calls are TRBV13 and TRBJ1-1; TRBD1 matches 10 bases. The receptor comes from a woman aged 35 to 49 with acute COVID-19. The source material was PBMCs or T cells enriched from blood (not recorded which). The CDR3 loop is CASSSTGGAVTEAFF. DNA of the CDR3: TGTGCCAGCAGCTCGACAGGGGGCGCGGTCACTGAAGCTTTCTTT.